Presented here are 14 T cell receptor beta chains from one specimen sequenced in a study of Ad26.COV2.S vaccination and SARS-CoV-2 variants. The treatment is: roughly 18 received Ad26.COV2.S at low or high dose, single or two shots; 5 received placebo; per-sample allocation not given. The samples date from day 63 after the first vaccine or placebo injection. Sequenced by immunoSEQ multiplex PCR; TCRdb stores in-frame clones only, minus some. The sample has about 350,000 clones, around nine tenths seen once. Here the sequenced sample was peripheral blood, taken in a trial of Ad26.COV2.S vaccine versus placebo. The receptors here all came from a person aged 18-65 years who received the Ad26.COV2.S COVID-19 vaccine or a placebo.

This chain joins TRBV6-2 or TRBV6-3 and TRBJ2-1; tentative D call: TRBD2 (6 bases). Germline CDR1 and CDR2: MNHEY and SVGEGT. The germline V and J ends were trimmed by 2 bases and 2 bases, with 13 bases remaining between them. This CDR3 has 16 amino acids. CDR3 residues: CASSYAGSVAYNEQFF. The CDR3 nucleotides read TGTGCCAGCAGTTACGCCGGGAGTGTCGCCTACAATGAGCAGTTCTTC.

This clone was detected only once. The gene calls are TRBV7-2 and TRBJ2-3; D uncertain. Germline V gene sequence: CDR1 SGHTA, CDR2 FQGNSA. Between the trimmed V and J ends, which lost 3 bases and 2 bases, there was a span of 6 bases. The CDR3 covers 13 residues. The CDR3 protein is CASSLAHTDTQYF. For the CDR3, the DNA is TGTGCCAGCAGCTTGGCACACACAGATACGCAGTATTTT.

The DNA of the CDR3 is TGTGCCAGCTCCCGAGTCGGGACAGGGGGCACTGGGGCCAACGTCCTGACTTTC. It codes for CASSRVGTGGTGANVLTF. The chain employs TRBV18 and TRBJ2-6, with TRBD1 matching 12 bases. The CDR3 length is 18 residues. CDR1 KGHSH and CDR2 LQKENI come from the germline V gene. The J segment lost 2 bases and the V segment lost 6 bases, leaving 8 bases of the junction unmatched.

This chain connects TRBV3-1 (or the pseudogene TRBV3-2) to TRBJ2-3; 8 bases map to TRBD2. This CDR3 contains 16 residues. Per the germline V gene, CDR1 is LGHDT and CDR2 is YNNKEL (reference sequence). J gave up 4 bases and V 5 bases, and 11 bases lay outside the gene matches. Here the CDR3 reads CASSDPRAGVADTQYF. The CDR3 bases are TGTGCCAGCAGCGATCCCAGAGCGGGAGTCGCAGATACGCAGTATTTT.

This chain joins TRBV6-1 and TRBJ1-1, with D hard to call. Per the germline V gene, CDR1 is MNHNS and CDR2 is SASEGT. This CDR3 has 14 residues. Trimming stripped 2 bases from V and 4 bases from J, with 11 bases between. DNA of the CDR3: TGTGCCAGCAGTGAAAGAAGGGTGAGCACTGAAGCTTTCTTT. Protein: CASSERRVSTEAFF.

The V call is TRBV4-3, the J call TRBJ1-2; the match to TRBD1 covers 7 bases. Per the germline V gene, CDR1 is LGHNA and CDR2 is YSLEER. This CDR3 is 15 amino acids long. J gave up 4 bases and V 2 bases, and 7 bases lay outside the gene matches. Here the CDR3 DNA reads TGCGCCAGCAGCCAATTTCCCCGGGACAGCTATGGCTACACCTTC. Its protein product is CASSQFPRDSYGYTF.

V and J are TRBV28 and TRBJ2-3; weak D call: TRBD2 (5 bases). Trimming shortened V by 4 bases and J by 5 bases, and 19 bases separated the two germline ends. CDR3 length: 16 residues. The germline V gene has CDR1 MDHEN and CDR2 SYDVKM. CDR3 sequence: CASSWGAEPPVDTQYF. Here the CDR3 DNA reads TGTGCCAGCAGTTGGGGAGCGGAGCCCCCTGTAGATACGCAGTATTTT.

In DNA, the CDR3 is TGTGCCTGGAGTTTTAGTAGCTCCTACAATGAGCAGTTCTTC. Translation: CAWSFSSSYNEQFF. This rearrangement joins TRBV30 to TRBJ2-1, with D uncertain. The CDR3 extends over 14 amino acids. The V gene's germline CDR1 is GTSNPN and CDR2 SVGIG (reference sequence). V was trimmed by 2 bases and J by 0 bases, leaving 8 bases between them.

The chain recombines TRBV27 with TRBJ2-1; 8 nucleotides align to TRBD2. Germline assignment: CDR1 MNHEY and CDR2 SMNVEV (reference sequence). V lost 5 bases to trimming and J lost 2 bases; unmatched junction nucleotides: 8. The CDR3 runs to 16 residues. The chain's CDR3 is CASSPLGSGAYNEQFF. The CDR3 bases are TGTGCCAGCAGTCCTTTGGGTAGCGGGGCCTACAATGAGCAGTTCTTC.

The CDR3 DNA is TGCGCCAGCAGTGAGGGTCTAGCGGGGTGGGCAGATACGCAGTATTTT. It encodes CASSEGLAGWADTQYF. The V call is TRBV10-1, the J call TRBJ2-3; TRBD2 matches 9 bases. With 2 bases clipped from V and 4 bases from J, the junction kept 7 bases outside the gene matches. Germline assignment: CDR1 WNHNN and CDR2 SYGVQD (reference sequence). This CDR3 region has 16 residues.

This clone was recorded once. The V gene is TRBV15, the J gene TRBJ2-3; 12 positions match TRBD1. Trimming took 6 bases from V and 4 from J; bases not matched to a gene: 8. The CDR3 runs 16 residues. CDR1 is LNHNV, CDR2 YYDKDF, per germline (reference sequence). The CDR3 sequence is CATRGPGQGASDTQYF. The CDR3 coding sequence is TGTGCCACCAGGGGACCGGGACAGGGGGCTTCAGATACGCAGTATTTT.

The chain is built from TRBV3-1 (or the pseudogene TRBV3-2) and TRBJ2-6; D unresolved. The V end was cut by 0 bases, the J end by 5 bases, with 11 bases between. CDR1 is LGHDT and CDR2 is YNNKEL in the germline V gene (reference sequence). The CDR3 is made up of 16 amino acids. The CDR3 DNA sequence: TGTGCCAGCAGCCAAGATAGGACCGGTAGGGCCAACGTCCTGACTTTC. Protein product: CASSQDRTGRANVLTF.

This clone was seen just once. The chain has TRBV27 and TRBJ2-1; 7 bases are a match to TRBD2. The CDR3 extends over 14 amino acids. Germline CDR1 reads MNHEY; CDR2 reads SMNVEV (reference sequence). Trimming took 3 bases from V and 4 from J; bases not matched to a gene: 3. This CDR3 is CASSLAGEYNEQFF. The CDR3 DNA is TGTGCCAGCAGTTTGGCGGGAGAATACAATGAGCAGTTCTTC.

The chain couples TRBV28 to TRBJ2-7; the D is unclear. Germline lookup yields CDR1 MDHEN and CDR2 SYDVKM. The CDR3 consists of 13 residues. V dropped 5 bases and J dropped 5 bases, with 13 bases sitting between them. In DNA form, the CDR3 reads TGTGCCAGCAGTGGACCCCTAGAGGACGAGCAGTACTTC. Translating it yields CASSGPLEDEQYF. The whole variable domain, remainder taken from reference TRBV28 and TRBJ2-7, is DVKVTQSSRYLVKRTGEKVFLECVQDMDHENMFWYRQDPGLGLRLIYFSYDVKMKEKGDIPEGYSVSREKKERFSLILESASTNQTSMYLCASSGPLEDEQYFGPGTRLTVT.